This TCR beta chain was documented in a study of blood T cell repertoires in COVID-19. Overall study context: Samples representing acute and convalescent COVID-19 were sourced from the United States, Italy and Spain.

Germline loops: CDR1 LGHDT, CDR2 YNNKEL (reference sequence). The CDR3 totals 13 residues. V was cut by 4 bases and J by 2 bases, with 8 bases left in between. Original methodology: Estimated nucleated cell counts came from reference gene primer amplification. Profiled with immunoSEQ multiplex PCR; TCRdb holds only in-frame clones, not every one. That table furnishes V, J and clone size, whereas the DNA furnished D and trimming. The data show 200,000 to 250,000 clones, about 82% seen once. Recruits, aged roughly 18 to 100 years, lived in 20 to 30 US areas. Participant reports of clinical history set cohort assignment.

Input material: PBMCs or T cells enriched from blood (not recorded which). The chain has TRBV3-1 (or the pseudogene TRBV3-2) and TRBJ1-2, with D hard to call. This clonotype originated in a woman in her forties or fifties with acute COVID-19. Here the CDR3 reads CASSPRENYGYTF. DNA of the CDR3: TGTGCCAGCAGCCCGAGAGAAAACTATGGCTACACCTTC.